This entry features one T cell receptor beta chain sequence. As yet, its antigen is unknown. One junction end does not reproduce the germline sequence, and a read error may be involved. In the PCR, 60 Vbeta and 13 Jbeta primers were used. Here immunoSEQ multiplex PCR was the method, and the copy in TCRdb shows in-frame clones only, minus some. The sample has around 130,000 clones; approximately 80% are singletons. The data belong to a study of cytomegalovirus exposure and HLA in healthy donors. The CDR3 is 13 residues long. The germline V gene encodes CDR1 MNHNS and CDR2 SASEGT. Study-level points and caveats: Donors belonging to an Asian-associated ancestry cluster reportedly showed fewer N-insertions in productive TCRs than the 666-donor mean, according to what a later analysis found. A later analysis reported that several of the most significant clusters appeared to be linked to common viral pathogens, among them Epstein-Barr virus.

Sample: PBMCs. The V gene is TRBV6-1, the J gene TRBJ2-4; 7 bases fit TRBD2. This receptor was identified in a male donor in good health and CMV-seronegative. The CDR3 coding sequence is TGTGCCAGCAGTGAACCTAGCGGAAACAGTCAGTACTTC. Translation gives CASSEPSGNSQYF.